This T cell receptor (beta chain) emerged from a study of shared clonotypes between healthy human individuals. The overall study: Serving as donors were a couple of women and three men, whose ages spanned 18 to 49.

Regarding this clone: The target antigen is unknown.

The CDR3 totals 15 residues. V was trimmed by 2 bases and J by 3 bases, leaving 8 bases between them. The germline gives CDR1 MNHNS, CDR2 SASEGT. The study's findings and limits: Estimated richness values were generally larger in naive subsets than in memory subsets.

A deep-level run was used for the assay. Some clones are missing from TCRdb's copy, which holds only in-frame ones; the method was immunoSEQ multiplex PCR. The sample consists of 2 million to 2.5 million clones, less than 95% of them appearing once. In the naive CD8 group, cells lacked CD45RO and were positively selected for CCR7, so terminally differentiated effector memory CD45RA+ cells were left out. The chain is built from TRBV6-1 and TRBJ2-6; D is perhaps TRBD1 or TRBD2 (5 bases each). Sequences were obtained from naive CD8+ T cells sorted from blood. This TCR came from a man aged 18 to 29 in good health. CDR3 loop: CASSEWGIGANVLTF. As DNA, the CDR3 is TGTGCCAGCAGTGAATGGGGGATTGGGGCCAACGTCCTGACTTTC.